The rows below give T cell receptor beta chains drawn from one sample of a study of blood T cell repertoires in COVID-19. Sequenced by immunoSEQ multiplex PCR; TCRdb stores in-frame clones only, minus some. The sample includes a few hundred thousand clones, 85% seen only once; the top ten take roughly 3.7%. The sample taken for sequencing was peripheral blood. These TCRs come from a woman under 30 with acute or convalescent COVID-19. CDR3s include the opening cysteine and the closing phenylalanine or tryptophan. A D gene is named only where the DNA matches it firmly.

CDR3nt: TGCGCCAGCAGCTTGATGGCAGGGGAGAATGGCTACACCTTC
CDR3aa: CASSLMAGENGYTF
j_gene: TRBJ1-2
v_gene: TRBV5-1
d_gene: -

CDR3nt: TGTGCCAGCTCGCACGGGACAGGGGTTAACGAGCAGTTCTTC
CDR3aa: CASSHGTGVNEQFF
j_gene: TRBJ2-1
v_gene: TRBV18
d_gene: TRBD1

CDR3nt: TGTGCCAGCAGCCCCCAGACAGGGTTACAGCCCCAGCATTTT
CDR3aa: CASSPQTGLQPQHF
j_gene: TRBJ1-5
v_gene: TRBV28
d_gene: TRBD1

CDR3nt: TGTGCCAGCAGTTACCGCGGCAAGAACTATGGCTACACCTTC
CDR3aa: CASSYRGKNYGYTF
j_gene: TRBJ1-2
v_gene: TRBV6-2/TRBV6-3
d_gene: -

CDR3nt: TGCAGCGTTGAGAGAGAAGGTGACTACTCCTACGAGCAGTACTTC
CDR3aa: CSVEREGDYSYEQYF
j_gene: TRBJ2-7
v_gene: TRBV29-1
d_gene: -

CDR3nt: TGTGCCAGTAGTATCTCGGGACTCATCTCTGGAAACACCATATATTTT
CDR3aa: CASSISGLISGNTIYF
j_gene: TRBJ1-3
v_gene: TRBV19
d_gene: -

CDR3nt: TGTGCCAGCAACGGGACTAGCGGGAGTATAGTGGAGACCCAGTACTTC
CDR3aa: CASNGTSGSIVETQYF
j_gene: TRBJ2-5
v_gene: TRBV19
d_gene: TRBD2

CDR3nt: TGTGCCAGCAGCTCTGTGGTGTCAGGGTATACCCTAGCCAAAAACATTCAGTACTTC
CDR3aa: CASSSVVSGYTLAKNIQYF
j_gene: TRBJ2-4
v_gene: TRBV5-5
d_gene: -

CDR3nt: TGTGCCTGGAGAGGGGAGGGGGAGCGGGAGCAGTACTTC
CDR3aa: CAWRGEGEREQYF
j_gene: TRBJ2-7
v_gene: TRBV30
d_gene: -

CDR3nt: TGTGCCAGCAGTTACACGACGGGAGCTAACTATGGCTACACCTTC
CDR3aa: CASSYTTGANYGYTF
j_gene: TRBJ1-2
v_gene: TRBV6-5
d_gene: -

CDR3nt: TGTGCCAGCAGATTTGACAGGAACACTGAAGCTTTCTTT
CDR3aa: CASRFDRNTEAFF
j_gene: TRBJ1-1
v_gene: TRBV25-1
d_gene: -

CDR3nt: TGCGCCAGCAGCCGGACAGGGTTCGGATCCTACGAGCAGTACTTC
CDR3aa: CASSRTGFGSYEQYF
j_gene: TRBJ2-7
v_gene: TRBV4-1
d_gene: TRBD1